This TCR beta chain was sequenced during a study of blood T cell repertoires in COVID-19. In the source study's methods: It was from reference gene primer amplification that nucleated cell counts were estimated. Libraries were prepared by immunoSEQ multiplex PCR; TCRdb keeps only in-frame clonotypes and omits some of them. V, J and clone size were drawn from that table, and D and trimming were deduced from the DNA. The data contain a few hundred thousand clones, more than 70% of them singletons. Germline V gene sequence: CDR1 DFQATT, CDR2 SNEGSKA (reference sequence). Trimming removed 6 bases at V and 11 bases at J, with 17 bases between. The CDR3 runs 11 residues.

Sequencing input: peripheral blood. This chain connects TRBV20-1 to TRBJ2-7, with a weak D call TRBD2 (7 bases). The receptor was derived from a woman aged 45-65 years with acute or convalescent COVID-19. The CDR3 sequence is CSAERRGGKYF. The CDR3 DNA is TGCAGTGCCGAACGGAGGGGGGGCAAGTACTTC.